The sequence of this T cell receptor beta chain was determined in a study of cytomegalovirus exposure and HLA in healthy donors. Study-wide context: In terms of ancestry, the Caucasian-associated cluster contained 80% to 90% of the roughly 400 genotyped donors. Whole-study findings and limits: An assumption of roughly uniform sequencing depth across donors underlay the presence/absence analyses. With DRB1 most and HLA-C fewest, TCR association rates differed between HLA loci in a later analysis.

Details on this clone: Its antigen is not identified.

Germline CDR1 and CDR2: SGHAT and FQNNGV. The CDR3 is 14 amino acids. V dropped 6 bases and J dropped 5; count of bases not matched to a gene: 5. Researchers ran the PCR with 60 Vbeta and 13 Jbeta primers. Generated by immunoSEQ multiplex PCR, the TCRdb table keeps only in-frame clones and is missing some. The table records fewer than 200,000 clones, about 82% of them present only once. Source material: PBMCs. The chain uses TRBV11-2 and TRBJ2-2, with 8 bases identical to TRBD1. The receptor's source is a female donor in good health and CMV-seronegative. The chain's CDR3 is CASRPGGWTGELFF. CDR3 DNA: TGTGCCAGCAGGCCAGGGGGCTGGACCGGGGAGCTGTTTTTT.